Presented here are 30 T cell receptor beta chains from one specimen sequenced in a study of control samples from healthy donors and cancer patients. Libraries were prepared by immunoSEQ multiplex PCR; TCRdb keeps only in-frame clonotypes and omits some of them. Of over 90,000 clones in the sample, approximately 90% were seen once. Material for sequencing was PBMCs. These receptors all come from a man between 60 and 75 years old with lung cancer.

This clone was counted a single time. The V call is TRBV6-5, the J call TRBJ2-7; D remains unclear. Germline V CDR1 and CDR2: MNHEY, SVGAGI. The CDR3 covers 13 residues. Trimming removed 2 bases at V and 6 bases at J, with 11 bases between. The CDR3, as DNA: TGTGCCAGCAGTTACCGGAATACTTTCGAGCAGTACTTC. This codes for CASSYRNTFEQYF.

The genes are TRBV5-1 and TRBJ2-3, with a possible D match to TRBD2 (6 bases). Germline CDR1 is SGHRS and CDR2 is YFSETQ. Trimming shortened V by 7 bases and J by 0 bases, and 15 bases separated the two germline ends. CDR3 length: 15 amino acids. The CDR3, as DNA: TGCGCCAGCGGACCGGGAGACCCTAGCACAGATACGCAGTATTTT. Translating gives CASGPGDPSTDTQYF. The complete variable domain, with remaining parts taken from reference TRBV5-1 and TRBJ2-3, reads KAGVTQTPRYLIKTRGQQVTLSCSPISGHRSVSWYQQTPGQGLQFLFEYFSETQRNKGNFPGRFSGRQFSNSRSEMNVSTLELGDSALYLCASGPGDPSTDTQYFGPGTRLTVL.

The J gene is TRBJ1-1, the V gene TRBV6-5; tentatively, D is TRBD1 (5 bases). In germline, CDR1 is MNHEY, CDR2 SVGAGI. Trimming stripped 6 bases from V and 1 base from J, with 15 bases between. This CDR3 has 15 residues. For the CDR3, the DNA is TGTGCCAGCAGCATCGTGGACATTACGAACACTGAAGCTTTCTTT. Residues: CASSIVDITNTEAFF.

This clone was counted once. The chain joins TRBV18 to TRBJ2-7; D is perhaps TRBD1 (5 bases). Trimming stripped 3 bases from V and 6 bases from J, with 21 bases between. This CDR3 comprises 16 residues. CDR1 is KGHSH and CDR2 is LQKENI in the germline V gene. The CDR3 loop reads CASSPQRRRDYSEQYF. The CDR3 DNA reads TGTGCCAGCTCACCCCAACGCCGCAGGGATTATAGCGAGCAGTACTTC.

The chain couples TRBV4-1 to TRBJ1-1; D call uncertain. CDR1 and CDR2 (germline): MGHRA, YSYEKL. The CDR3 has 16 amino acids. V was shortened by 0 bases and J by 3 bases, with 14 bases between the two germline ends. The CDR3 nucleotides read TGCGCCAGCAGCCAAGATACACTAGGGAGGGACACTGAAGCTTTCTTT. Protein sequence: CASSQDTLGRDTEAFF.

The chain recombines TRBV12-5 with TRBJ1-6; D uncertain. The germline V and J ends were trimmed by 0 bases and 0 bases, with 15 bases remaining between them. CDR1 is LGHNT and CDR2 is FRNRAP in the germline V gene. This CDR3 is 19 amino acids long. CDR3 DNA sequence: TGTGCTAGTGGTTTGGTACCAGACGGTAGGAGCTCCTATAATTCACCCCTCCACTTT. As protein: CASGLVPDGRSSYNSPLHF. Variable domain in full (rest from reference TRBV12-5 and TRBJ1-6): DARVTQTPRHKVTEMGQEVTMRCQPILGHNTVFWYRQTMMQGLELLAYFRNRAPLDDSGMPKDRFSAEMPDATLATLKIQPSEPRDSAVYFCASGLVPDGRSSYNSPLHFGNGTRLTVT.

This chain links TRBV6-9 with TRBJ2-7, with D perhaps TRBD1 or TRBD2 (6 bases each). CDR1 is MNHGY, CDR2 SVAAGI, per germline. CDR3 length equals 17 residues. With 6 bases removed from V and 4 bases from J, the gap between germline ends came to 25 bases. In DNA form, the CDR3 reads TGTGCCAGCAGACACAACTGGGGGGCCCCTTGGGTTTACGAGCAGTACGTC. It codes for CASRHNWGAPWVYEQYV.

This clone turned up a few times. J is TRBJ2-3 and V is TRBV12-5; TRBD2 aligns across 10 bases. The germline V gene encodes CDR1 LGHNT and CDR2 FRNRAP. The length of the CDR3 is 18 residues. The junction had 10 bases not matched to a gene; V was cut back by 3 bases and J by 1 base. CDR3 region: CASGFVVDGTSGTDTQYF. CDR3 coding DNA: TGTGCTAGTGGTTTCGTAGTTGATGGGACTAGCGGCACAGATACGCAGTATTTT.

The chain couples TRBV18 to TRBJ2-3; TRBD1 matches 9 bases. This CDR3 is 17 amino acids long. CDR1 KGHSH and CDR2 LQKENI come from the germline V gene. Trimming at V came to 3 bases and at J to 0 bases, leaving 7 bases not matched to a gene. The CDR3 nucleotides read TGTGCCAGCTCACCCCTAACCGGGACAGGGAGCACAGATACGCAGTATTTT. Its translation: CASSPLTGTGSTDTQYF.

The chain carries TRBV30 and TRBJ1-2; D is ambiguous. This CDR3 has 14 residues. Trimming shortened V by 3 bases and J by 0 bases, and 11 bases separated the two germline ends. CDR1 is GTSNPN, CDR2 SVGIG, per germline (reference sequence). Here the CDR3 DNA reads TGTGCCTGGAGCCACGGAGATACTAACTATGGCTACACCTTC. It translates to CAWSHGDTNYGYTF.

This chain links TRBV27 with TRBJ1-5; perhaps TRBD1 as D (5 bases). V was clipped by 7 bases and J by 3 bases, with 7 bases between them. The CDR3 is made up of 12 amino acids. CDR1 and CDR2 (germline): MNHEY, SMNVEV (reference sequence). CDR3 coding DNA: TGTGCCAGCAAGGGGAACAATCAGCCCCAGCATTTT. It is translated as CASKGNNQPQHF.

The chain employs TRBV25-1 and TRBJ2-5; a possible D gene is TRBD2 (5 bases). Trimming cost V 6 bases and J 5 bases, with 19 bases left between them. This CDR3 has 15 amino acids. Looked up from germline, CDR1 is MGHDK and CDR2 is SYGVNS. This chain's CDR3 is CASSEWEPLEETQYF. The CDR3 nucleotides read TGTGCCAGCAGCGAGTGGGAGCCATTGGAGGAGACCCAGTACTTC.

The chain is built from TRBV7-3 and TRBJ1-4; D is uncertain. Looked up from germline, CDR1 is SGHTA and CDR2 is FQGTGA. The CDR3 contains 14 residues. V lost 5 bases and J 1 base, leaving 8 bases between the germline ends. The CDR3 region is CASSRFGTNEKLFF. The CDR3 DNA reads TGTGCCAGCAGCCGCTTTGGAACTAATGAAAAACTGTTTTTT.

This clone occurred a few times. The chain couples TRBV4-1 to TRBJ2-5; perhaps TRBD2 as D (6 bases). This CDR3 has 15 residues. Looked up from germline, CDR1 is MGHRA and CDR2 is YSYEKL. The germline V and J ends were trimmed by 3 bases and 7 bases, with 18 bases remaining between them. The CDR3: CASSQREVTVGTQYF. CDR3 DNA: TGCGCCAGCAGCCAGCGGGAAGTCACCGTAGGGACCCAGTACTTC.

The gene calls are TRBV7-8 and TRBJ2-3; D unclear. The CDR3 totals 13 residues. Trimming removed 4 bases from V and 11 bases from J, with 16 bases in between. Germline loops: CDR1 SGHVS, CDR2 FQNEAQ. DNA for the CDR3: TGTGCCAGCAGCTACCTGGACGTCTCCTGGCAGTATTTT. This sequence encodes CASSYLDVSWQYF.

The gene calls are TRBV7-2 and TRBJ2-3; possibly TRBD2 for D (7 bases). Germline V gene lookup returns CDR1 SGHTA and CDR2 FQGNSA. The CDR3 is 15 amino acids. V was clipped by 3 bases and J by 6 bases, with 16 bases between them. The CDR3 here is CASSLDGGHSDTQYF. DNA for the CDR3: TGTGCCAGCAGCTTGGACGGGGGGCATTCTGATACGCAGTATTTT.

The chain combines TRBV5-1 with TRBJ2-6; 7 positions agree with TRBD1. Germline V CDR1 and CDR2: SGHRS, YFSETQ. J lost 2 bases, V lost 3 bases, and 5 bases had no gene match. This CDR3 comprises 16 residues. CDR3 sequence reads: CASSSNTGAGANVLTF. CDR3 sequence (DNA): TGCGCCAGCAGCTCAAACACAGGGGCTGGGGCCAACGTCCTGACTTTC. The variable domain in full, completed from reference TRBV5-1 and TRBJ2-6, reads KAGVTQTPRYLIKTRGQQVTLSCSPISGHRSVSWYQQTPGQGLQFLFEYFSETQRNKGNFPGRFSGRQFSNSRSEMNVSTLELGDSALYLCASSSNTGAGANVLTFGAGSRLTVL.

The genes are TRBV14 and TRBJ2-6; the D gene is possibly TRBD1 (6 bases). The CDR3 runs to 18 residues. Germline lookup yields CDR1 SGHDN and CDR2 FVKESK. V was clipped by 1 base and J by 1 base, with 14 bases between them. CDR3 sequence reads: CASSQGQGYGSGANVLTF. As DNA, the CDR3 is TGTGCCAGCAGCCAAGGGCAGGGGTATGGTTCTGGGGCCAACGTCCTGACTTTC. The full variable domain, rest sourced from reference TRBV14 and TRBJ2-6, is EAGVTQFPSHSVIEKGQTVTLRCDPISGHDNLYWYRRVMGKEIKFLLHFVKESKQDESGMPNNRFLAERTGGTYSTLKVQPAELEDSGVYFCASSQGQGYGSGANVLTFGAGSRLTVL.

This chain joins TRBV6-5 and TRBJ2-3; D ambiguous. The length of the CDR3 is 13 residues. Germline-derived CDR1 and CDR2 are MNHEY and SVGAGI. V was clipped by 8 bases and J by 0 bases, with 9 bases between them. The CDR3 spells CASGRTSTDTQYF. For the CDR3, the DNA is TGTGCCAGCGGTAGAACTAGCACAGATACGCAGTATTTT.

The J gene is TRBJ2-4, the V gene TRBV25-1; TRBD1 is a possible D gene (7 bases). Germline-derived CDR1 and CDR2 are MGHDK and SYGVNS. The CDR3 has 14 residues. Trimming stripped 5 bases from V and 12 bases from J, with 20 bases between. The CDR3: CASSPGGTWRGQYF. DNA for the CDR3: TGTGCCAGCAGTCCAGGGGGTACGTGGAGGGGTCAGTACTTC.

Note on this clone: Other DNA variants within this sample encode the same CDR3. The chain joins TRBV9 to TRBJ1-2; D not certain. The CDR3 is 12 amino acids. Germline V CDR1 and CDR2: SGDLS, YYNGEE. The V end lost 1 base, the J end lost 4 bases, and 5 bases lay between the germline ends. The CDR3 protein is CASSVYSYGYTF. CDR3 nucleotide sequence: TGTGCCAGCAGCGTATATAGCTATGGCTACACCTTC.

The DNA for the CDR3 is TGTGCCAGCAGTTACCCGTTCGCGAACACCGGGGAGCTGTTTTTT. Amino acid sequence: CASSYPFANTGELFF. The J gene is TRBJ2-2, the V gene TRBV6-2 or TRBV6-3; D is uncertain. V shed 2 bases and J shed 0 bases, with 7 bases lying between them. This CDR3 has 15 residues. Germline lookup yields CDR1 MNHEY and CDR2 SVGEGT.

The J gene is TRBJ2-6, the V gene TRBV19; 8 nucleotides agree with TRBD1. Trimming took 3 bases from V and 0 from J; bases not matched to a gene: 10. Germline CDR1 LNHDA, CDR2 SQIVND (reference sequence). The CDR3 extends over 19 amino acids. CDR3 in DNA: TGTGCCAGTAGTATTCTGCGGGACAGGTCCGACTCTGGGGCCAACGTCCTGACTTTC. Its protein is CASSILRDRSDSGANVLTF.

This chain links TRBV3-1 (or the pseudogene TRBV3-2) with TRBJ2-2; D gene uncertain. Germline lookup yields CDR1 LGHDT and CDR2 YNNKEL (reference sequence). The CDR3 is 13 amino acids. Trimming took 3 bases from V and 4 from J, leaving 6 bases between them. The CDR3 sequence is CASSQSSTGELFF. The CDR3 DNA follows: TGTGCCAGCAGCCAGTCCAGCACCGGGGAGCTGTTTTTT.

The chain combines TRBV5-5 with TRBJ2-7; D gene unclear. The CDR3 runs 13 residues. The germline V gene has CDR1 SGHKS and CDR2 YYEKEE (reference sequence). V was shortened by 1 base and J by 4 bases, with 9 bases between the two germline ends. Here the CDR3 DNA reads TGTGCCAGCAGCTTGAGTCCTCTGTACGAGCAGTACTTC. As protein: CASSLSPLYEQYF.

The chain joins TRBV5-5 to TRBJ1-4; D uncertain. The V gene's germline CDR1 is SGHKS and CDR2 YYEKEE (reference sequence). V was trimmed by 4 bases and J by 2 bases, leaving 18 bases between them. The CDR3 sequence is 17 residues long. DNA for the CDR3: TGTGCCAGCAGCCCGGGCAATCATGGGGATACTAATGAAAAACTGTTTTTT. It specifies CASSPGNHGDTNEKLFF.

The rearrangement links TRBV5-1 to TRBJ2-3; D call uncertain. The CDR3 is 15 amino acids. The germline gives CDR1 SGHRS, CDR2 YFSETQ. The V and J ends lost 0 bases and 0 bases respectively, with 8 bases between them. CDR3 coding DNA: TGCGCCAGCAGCTTGGCGCTAGTCAGCACAGATACGCAGTATTTT. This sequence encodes CASSLALVSTDTQYF.

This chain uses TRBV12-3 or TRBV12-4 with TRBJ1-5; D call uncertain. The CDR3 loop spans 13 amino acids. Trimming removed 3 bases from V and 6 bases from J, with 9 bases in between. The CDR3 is CASSFPAGQPQHF. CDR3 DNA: TGTGCCAGCAGTTTTCCCGCCGGTCAGCCCCAGCATTTT.

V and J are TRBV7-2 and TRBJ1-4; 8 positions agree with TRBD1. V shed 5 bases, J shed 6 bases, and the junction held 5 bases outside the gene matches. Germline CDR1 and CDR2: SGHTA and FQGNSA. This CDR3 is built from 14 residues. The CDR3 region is CASSARGLDEKLFF. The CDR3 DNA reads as TGTGCCAGCAGCGCCAGGGGGCTTGATGAAAAACTGTTTTTT.

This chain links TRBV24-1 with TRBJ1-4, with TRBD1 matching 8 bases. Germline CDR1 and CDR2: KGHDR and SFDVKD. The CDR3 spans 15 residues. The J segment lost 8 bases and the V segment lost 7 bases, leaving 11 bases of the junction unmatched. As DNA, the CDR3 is TGTGCCACCAGCTATCGACAGGGGTTTTGCGAAAAACTGTTTTTT. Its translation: CATSYRQGFCEKLFF.